This T cell receptor (beta chain) was obtained from a study of blood T cells in healthy people across ages (dated by TCRdb to about 2015). Background on the whole study: In model experiments, template switching captured roughly one uniquely barcoded TCR beta cDNA molecule for every two T cells. Age-related changes in TCR beta repertoire diversity were measured in the study by deep sequencing normalized with unique cDNA molecular identifiers. Four age groups were formed from the donors: young (average around 15 years), middle-aged (around 41), aged (about 62) and long-lived (approximately 80). To avoid experimental bias, donors of different ages were spread randomly across the sequencing lanes. Two additional independent replicas of 1 million unique cDNA reads from the same blood draw were analyzed for two donors (one aged 18 to 30 and one aged 80 or older). Overall results and qualifications from the work: The percentage of naive T cells measured by flow cytometry correlated strongly with observed TCR beta diversity. Conclusive comparison of naive and antigen-experienced compartments was prevented by the profiling of bulk unsorted PBMCs. Observed TCR beta diversity per million T cells fell roughly linearly with age, and a significant reduction was already apparent by age about 36. Compared with the aged group, the long-lived group had more naive CD4+ T cells, fewer expanded clones and increased TCR diversity, suggesting age selection. Because donor CMV infection status was unknown, age-related changes in expanded clonotypes were potentially confounded. Estimates of total diversity from one million sequenced T cells were regarded as lower bounds and underestimates.

Donors were about 36 systemically healthy Caucasian individuals from Russia aged roughly 6 to 90 years. Each donor gave approximately 9.3 milliliters of peripheral blood, collected into EDTA-treated Vacutainer tubes. Ficoll-Paque density-gradient centrifugation was used to isolate PBMCs, with at least 7 million per sample. Trizol reagent was used to extract total RNA from PBMCs, with at least 6 micrograms per sample. The percentages of naive CD45RAhigh/CD27high T cells were determined by flow cytometry on a PBMC aliquot from every donor. Regarding this clonotype: It has no known antigen specificity. Qualities for individual bases were not recorded, and no much larger clone is one base off.

Receptor libraries were prepared by 5' RACE. Instrument used: Illumina HiSeq 2500. A second PCR of roughly 7 to 11 cycles was performed with a sample-barcoded 5' primer and a J-beta primer mix. A template-switch 5' adaptor carrying 12 random nucleotides introduced a unique molecular identifier onto each TCR beta cDNA molecule. At least 2.5 million CDR3-containing paired-end reads were obtained from each sample. The Mint cDNA synthesis kit, primed by a TRBC-specific oligonucleotide, was used to synthesize first-strand cDNA from all RNA. After uracil-DNA glycosylase treatment, a first 18-cycle PCR used universal primers M1SS and BC2_uni_R on all cDNA. Per the authors' processing: Normalization of each sample was performed by random selection of 1 million high-quality reads, each carrying a distinct molecular identifier. Reads sharing molecular identifiers were discarded rather than binned into consensus sequences. MiTCR, with a Q25 quality threshold and the strictest error-elimination algorithm, was used for CDR3 identification, clonotype clustering and error correction. A nonparametric unseen species model with Euler transformation was used to estimate lower-bound total TCR beta diversity. TCRdb reran the public reads through fastp at Q25 and MiXCR, keeping productive beta chains. Rows with one shared CDR3 protein collapse into an entry with the most common genes and DNA. These V and J calls are TCRdb output, not the study's own analysis. The sample table shows hundreds of thousands of distinct CDR3 sequences, and roughly 56% are seen once. The ten largest make up 20% to 30% of the sample.

The origin of this receptor is a man between 40 and 49 years old in good health. Source material: blood.

The sequenced DNA: TGTGCCAGCAGCCGAACCGATACCGATTTGCAGCAGTTCTTC. It translates to CASSRTDTDLQQFF. The rearranged chain carries TRBV12-3 or TRBV12-4 and TRBJ2-1; the D gene lacks a confident call. The trim is 6 bases for V and 11 bases for J, with a gap of 20 bases between the germline ends. The CDR3 goes from the cysteine to the phenylalanine over 14 residues. Left in the record is the CDR3 DNA by itself, 42 bases read in frame from the first base.